The 25 T cell receptor beta chains below all came from one sample that was sequenced in a study of blood T cell repertoires in COVID-19. The table came from immunoSEQ multiplex PCR; TCRdb's copy has only in-frame clones and leaves some out. The data hold some 240,000 clones, with about 78% observed a single time. The sequenced sample was peripheral blood. The receptor source for this set is a woman aged 70-85 years with acute or convalescent COVID-19.

J is TRBJ1-2 and V is TRBV30, with unresolved D. Germline V gives CDR1 GTSNPN, CDR2 SVGIG (reference sequence). There are 12 residues in the CDR3. The ends were cut back, 2 bases at V and 5 bases at J, with 9 bases in the middle. CDR3 DNA: TGTGCCTGGAGTCTAGTGCCATATGGCTACACCTTC. Translation: CAWSLVPYGYTF.

This chain links TRBV20-1 with TRBJ2-5, with TRBD2 matching over 8 bases. Germline CDR1 is DFQATT and CDR2 is SNEGSKA (reference sequence). V shed 3 bases, J shed 5 bases, and the junction held 8 bases outside the gene matches. The CDR3 has 14 residues. The CDR3 DNA sequence: TGCAGTGCTAGTGGCGGGGGGCTGGGGGAGACCCAGTACTTC. It specifies CSASGGGLGETQYF.

The chain employs TRBV6-6 and TRBJ2-5, with 11 bases fitting TRBD1. Germline V gives CDR1 MNHNY, CDR2 SVGAGI (reference sequence). This CDR3 has 13 residues. J gave up 5 bases and V 6 bases, and 2 bases lay outside the gene matches. Written as DNA, the CDR3 is TGTGCCAGCAGCCGGGACAGGGGGGAGACCCAGTACTTC. It specifies CASSRDRGETQYF.

The V gene is TRBV7-9, the J gene TRBJ2-2; D may be TRBD1 (5 bases). From germline, CDR1 is SEHNR and CDR2 FQNEAQ (reference sequence). The length of the CDR3 is 15 residues. Trimming shortened V by 2 bases and J by 7 bases, and 14 bases separated the two germline ends. DNA for the CDR3: TGTGCCAGCAGCTTAAGGGGCCCCTCTGGCGGGGAGCTGTTTTTT. Encoded protein: CASSLRGPSGGELFF.

This chain uses TRBV5-1 with TRBJ2-3; possibly TRBD1 for D (5 bases). From germline, CDR1 is SGHRS and CDR2 YFSETQ. The CDR3 has 16 residues. V gave up 0 bases and J gave up 6 bases, with 17 bases separating them. The CDR3 nucleotides read TGCGCCAGCAGCTTGGAGGGGCGAACCGGGTCGGATACGCAGTATTTT. Encoded protein: CASSLEGRTGSDTQYF.

The genes are TRBV18 and TRBJ2-5, with TRBD2 as a possible D gene (5 bases). The germline V and J ends were trimmed by 3 bases and 4 bases, with 6 bases remaining between them. The CDR3 spans 12 residues. Germline CDR1 and CDR2: KGHSH and LQKENI. For the CDR3, the DNA is TGTGCCAGCTCACCGGGAGTAGAGACCCAGTACTTC. Translated, it gives CASSPGVETQYF.

The chain couples TRBV14 to TRBJ1-1; D unclear. Germline CDR1 reads SGHDN; CDR2 reads FVKESK. This CDR3 has 11 residues. V was trimmed by 5 bases and J by 5 bases, leaving 6 bases between them. The CDR3 protein is CASSERTEAFF. The CDR3 DNA reads TGTGCCAGCAGCGAGAGAACTGAAGCTTTCTTT.

J is TRBJ1-3 and V is TRBV11-2; D ambiguous. The germline gives CDR1 SGHAT, CDR2 FQNNGV. This CDR3 region has 14 residues. V lost 8 bases and J lost 0, with 11 bases in between. CDR3: CASGNRLSGNTIYF. The CDR3 nucleotides read TGTGCCAGCGGAAATAGACTCTCTGGAAACACCATATATTTT.

V usage is TRBV14 and J usage is TRBJ2-5; 8 nucleotides align to TRBD1. In germline, CDR1 is SGHDN, CDR2 FVKESK. This CDR3 region has 13 residues. J was trimmed by 7 bases and V by 4 bases; bases with no gene match: 5. The CDR3 loop reads CASSRDRGGTQYF. The CDR3, as DNA: TGTGCCAGCAGCCGAGACAGGGGTGGGACCCAGTACTTC. Looking up the rest from reference TRBV14 and TRBJ2-5 gives the full variable domain: EAGVTQFPSHSVIEKGQTVTLRCDPISGHDNLYWYRRVMGKEIKFLLHFVKESKQDESGMPNNRFLAERTGGTYSTLKVQPAELEDSGVYFCASSRDRGGTQYFGPGTRLLVL.

The V gene is TRBV7-2, the J gene TRBJ2-3; D is possibly TRBD2 (6 bases). Germline loops: CDR1 SGHTA, CDR2 FQGNSA. The length of the CDR3 is 14 residues. Trimming took 5 bases from V and 4 from J, leaving 13 bases between them. This CDR3 reads CASSPGGPADTQYF. The CDR3 DNA sequence: TGTGCCAGCAGCCCCGGGGGTCCGGCAGATACGCAGTATTTT.

The chain recombines TRBV6-6 with TRBJ2-5; 9 nucleotides agree with TRBD1. Germline loops: CDR1 MNHNY, CDR2 SVGAGI (reference sequence). V lost 0 bases to trimming and J lost 4 bases; unmatched junction nucleotides: 6. This CDR3 has 16 residues. CDR3 in amino acids: CASSYSGQGDRETQYF. As DNA, the CDR3 is TGTGCCAGCAGTTACTCGGGACAGGGTGATCGAGAGACCCAGTACTTC.

Comment on this clone: This specimen includes other DNA sequences encoding the same CDR3. This chain links TRBV3-1 (or the pseudogene TRBV3-2) with TRBJ2-5; 12 positions match TRBD2. The CDR3 has 15 residues. CDR1 LGHDT and CDR2 YNNKEL come from the germline V gene (reference sequence). V was clipped by 1 base and J by 5 bases; unmatched bases: 2. The CDR3 sequence is CASSQGLAGAETQYF. DNA of the CDR3: TGTGCCAGCAGCCAAGGACTAGCGGGGGCGGAGACCCAGTACTTC.

This chain joins TRBV6-5 and TRBJ2-7; D is ambiguous. CDR3 size: 13 residues. Trimming left V 8 bases short and J 1 base short, with 12 bases between. Germline CDR1 MNHEY, CDR2 SVGAGI. CDR3 region: CASWSFSSYEQYF. The CDR3 DNA follows: TGTGCCAGCTGGTCCTTCAGTTCCTACGAGCAGTACTTC.

This rearrangement joins TRBV3-1 (or the pseudogene TRBV3-2) to TRBJ1-2; D unresolved. Germline assignment: CDR1 LGHDT and CDR2 YNNKEL (reference sequence). V lost 1 base, J lost 4 bases, and 10 bases lay in between. The CDR3 has 14 residues. The CDR3 loop reads CASSQVTAVYGYTF. The CDR3 coding sequence is TGTGCCAGCAGCCAAGTAACAGCGGTCTATGGCTACACCTTC.

V and J are TRBV19 and TRBJ1-5; TRBD1 matches 9 bases. CDR1 is LNHDA and CDR2 is SQIVND in the germline V gene (reference sequence). The CDR3 contains 15 residues. After removal of 6 bases from V and 5 bases from J, the junction contained 8 bases not matched to a gene. This CDR3 is CASSRGQGGYQPQHF. CDR3 DNA: TGTGCCAGTAGCCGGGGACAGGGTGGTTATCAGCCCCAGCATTTT.

Only a few counts were recorded for this clone. The J gene is TRBJ1-6, the V gene TRBV11-2; TRBD1 aligns across 8 bases. Germline CDR1 SGHAT, CDR2 FQNNGV. The CDR3 spans 14 residues. V gave up 5 bases and J gave up 9 bases; unmatched junction bases: 6. The CDR3 DNA sequence: TGTGCCAGCAGCCTGGACAGGGTGCGTTCACCCCTCCACTTT. The encoded protein is CASSLDRVRSPLHF.

The CDR3 DNA sequence: TGTGCCAGCAGCCCGGGGACAGGGAGCACCGGGGAGCTGTTTTTT. Its translation: CASSPGTGSTGELFF. The genes are TRBV7-3 and TRBJ2-2, with TRBD1 identical over 9 bases. Trimming removed 5 bases from V and 4 bases from J; junction bases left unmatched: 5. The CDR3 spans 15 residues. Per the germline V gene, CDR1 is SGHTA and CDR2 is FQGTGA.

This clone appeared once. The chain combines TRBV10-3 with TRBJ1-6; D is perhaps TRBD1 (6 bases). The CDR3 loop spans 16 amino acids. The V end was cut by 0 bases, the J end by 7 bases, with 13 bases between. Germline CDR1 ENHRY, CDR2 SYGVKD. The CDR3 region is CAISESRGQINSPLHF. The CDR3 DNA is TGTGCCATCAGTGAGTCTAGAGGACAGATCAATTCACCCCTCCACTTT.

V gene TRBV7-3 combines with J gene TRBJ1-1, with D tentatively TRBD1 (6 bases). V lost 4 bases to trimming and J lost 5 bases, with 11 bases between them. Germline V gene data show CDR1 as SGHTA and CDR2 as FQGTGA. This CDR3 spans 13 amino acids. This CDR3 is CASSSQGNTEAFF. The CDR3 nucleotides are TGTGCCAGCAGCTCACAGGGTAATACTGAAGCTTTCTTT.

The chain links TRBV5-1 to TRBJ2-3; 8 nucleotides line up with TRBD2. Germline CDR1 reads SGHRS; CDR2 reads YFSETQ. Germline trimming cut 0 bases from V and 6 bases from J; bases unmatched to any gene: 12. This CDR3 comprises 17 residues. Here the CDR3 DNA reads TGCGCCAGCAGCTTGGAAGACTCGCGGGGGGCGGGGGATACGCAGTATTTT. It specifies CASSLEDSRGAGDTQYF.

The gene calls are TRBV5-1 and TRBJ2-1, with D possibly TRBD2 on 7 matching bases. With 4 bases removed from V and 9 bases from J, the gap between germline ends came to 23 bases. The CDR3 spans 16 residues. Germline V gene data show CDR1 as SGHRS and CDR2 as YFSETQ. CDR3: CASSDLGRGGQSEQFF. DNA for the CDR3: TGCGCCAGCAGCGACCTAGGGAGGGGGGGGCAAAGTGAGCAGTTCTTC.

This rearrangement joins TRBV7-8 to TRBJ2-5; 8 nucleotides agree with TRBD2. V lost 3 bases, J lost 5 bases, and 11 bases stayed unmatched. This CDR3 has 16 residues. CDR1 is SGHVS and CDR2 is FQNEAQ in the germline V gene. CDR3 in DNA: TGTGCCAGCAGCTTCAGGCGGGGGGCTGGTTCGGAGACCCAGTACTTC. Protein sequence: CASSFRRGAGSETQYF.

This chain joins TRBV11-3 and TRBJ2-3; TRBD2 might be the D (6 bases). Germline CDR1 SGHNT, CDR2 YENEEA. V lost 1 base and J 2 bases, leaving 13 bases between the germline ends. The length of the CDR3 is 16 residues. CDR3 nucleotide sequence: TGTGCCAGCAGCTTAGGCACGGGACTCGACACAGATACGCAGTATTTT. This gives the protein CASSLGTGLDTDTQYF.

The chain employs TRBV25-1 and TRBJ2-7; perhaps TRBD1 as D (6 bases). Germline CDR1 MGHDK, CDR2 SYGVNS. This CDR3 region has 15 residues. Trimming shortened V by 2 bases and J by 3 bases, and 14 bases separated the two germline ends. The CDR3 loop reads CASSERGTTLYEQYV. The CDR3 nucleotides read TGTGCCAGCAGTGAAAGGGGGACAACCCTCTACGAGCAGTACGTC.

V and J are TRBV5-1 and TRBJ1-4; 8 bases are a match to TRBD1. Germline-derived CDR1 and CDR2 are SGHRS and YFSETQ. There are 16 residues in the CDR3. V gave up 1 base and J gave up 3 bases; unmatched junction bases: 5. This CDR3 reads CASSLTGGRANEKLFF. Here the CDR3 DNA reads TGCGCCAGCAGCTTGACAGGGGGGCGAGCTAATGAAAAACTGTTTTTT.